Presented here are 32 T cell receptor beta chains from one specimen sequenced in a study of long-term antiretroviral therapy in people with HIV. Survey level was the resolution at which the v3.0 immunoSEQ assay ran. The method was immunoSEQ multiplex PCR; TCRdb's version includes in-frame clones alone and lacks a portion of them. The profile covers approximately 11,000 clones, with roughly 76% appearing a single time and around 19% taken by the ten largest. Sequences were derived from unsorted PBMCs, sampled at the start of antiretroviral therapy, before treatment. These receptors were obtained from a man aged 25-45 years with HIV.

The CDR3 DNA sequence: TGTGCCAGCAGCCAGGAAGAGCGGTACACAGATACGCAGTATTTT. Its translation is CASSQEERYTDTQYF. This chain links TRBV4-2 with TRBJ2-3, with a possible D match to TRBD2 (5 bases). Germline V lookup: CDR1 LGHNA, CDR2 YNFKEQ. This CDR3 is built from 15 residues. The V gene lost 3 bases and the J gene lost 2 bases, with 12 bases spanning the gap.

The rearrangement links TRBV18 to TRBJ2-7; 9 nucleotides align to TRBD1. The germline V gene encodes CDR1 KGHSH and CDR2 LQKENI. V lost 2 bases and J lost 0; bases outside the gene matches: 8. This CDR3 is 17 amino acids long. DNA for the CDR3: TGTGCCAGCTCACCAAAAGGGACAGGGACGGCCTCCTACGAGCAGTACTTC. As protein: CASSPKGTGTASYEQYF.

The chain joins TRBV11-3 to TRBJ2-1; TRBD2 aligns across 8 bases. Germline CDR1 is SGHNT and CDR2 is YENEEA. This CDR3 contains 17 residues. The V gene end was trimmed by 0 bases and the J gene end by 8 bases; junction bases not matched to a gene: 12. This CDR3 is CASSLEVGVAGLDEQFF. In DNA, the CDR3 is TGTGCCAGCAGCTTAGAGGTAGGAGTAGCGGGGTTGGATGAGCAGTTCTTC.

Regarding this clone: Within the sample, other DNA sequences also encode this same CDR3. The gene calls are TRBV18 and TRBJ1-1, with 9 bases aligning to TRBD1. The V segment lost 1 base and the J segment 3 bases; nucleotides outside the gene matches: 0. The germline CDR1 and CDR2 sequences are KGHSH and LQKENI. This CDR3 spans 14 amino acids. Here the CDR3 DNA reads TGTGCCAGCTCACCACGGACAGGGGACACTGAAGCTTTCTTT. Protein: CASSPRTGDTEAFF.

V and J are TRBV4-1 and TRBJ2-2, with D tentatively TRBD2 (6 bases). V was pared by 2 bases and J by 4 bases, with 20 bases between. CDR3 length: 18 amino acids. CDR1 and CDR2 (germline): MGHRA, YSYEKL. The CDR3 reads CASSQKGGIELATGELFF. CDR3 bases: TGCGCCAGCAGCCAAAAGGGAGGCATCGAACTCGCCACCGGGGAGCTGTTTTTT.

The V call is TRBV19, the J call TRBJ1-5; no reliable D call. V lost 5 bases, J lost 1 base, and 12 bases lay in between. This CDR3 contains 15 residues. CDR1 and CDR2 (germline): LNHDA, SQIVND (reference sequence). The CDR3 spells CASSPWGASNQPQHF. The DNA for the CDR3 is TGTGCCAGTAGTCCGTGGGGTGCGAGCAATCAGCCCCAGCATTTT.

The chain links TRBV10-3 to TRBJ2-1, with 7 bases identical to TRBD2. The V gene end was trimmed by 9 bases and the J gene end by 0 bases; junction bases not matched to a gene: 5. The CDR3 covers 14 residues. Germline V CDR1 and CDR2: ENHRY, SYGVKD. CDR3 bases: TGTGCCATTGCGAGCGGGACCTCCTACAATGAGCAGTTCTTC. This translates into CAIASGTSYNEQFF.

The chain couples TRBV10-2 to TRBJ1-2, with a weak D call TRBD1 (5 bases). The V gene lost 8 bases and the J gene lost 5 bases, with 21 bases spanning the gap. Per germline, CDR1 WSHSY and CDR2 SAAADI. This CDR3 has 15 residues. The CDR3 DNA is TGCGCCAGCGGGGACGGAACAAGTTTATTTTATGGCTACACCTTC. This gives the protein CASGDGTSLFYGYTF.

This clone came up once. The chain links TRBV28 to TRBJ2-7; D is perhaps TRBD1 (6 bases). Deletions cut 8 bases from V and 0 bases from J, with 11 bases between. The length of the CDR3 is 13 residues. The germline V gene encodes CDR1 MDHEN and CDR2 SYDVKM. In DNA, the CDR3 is TGTGCCAGCTCCCAGGGGCCCTCCTACGAGCAGTACTTC. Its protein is CASSQGPSYEQYF.

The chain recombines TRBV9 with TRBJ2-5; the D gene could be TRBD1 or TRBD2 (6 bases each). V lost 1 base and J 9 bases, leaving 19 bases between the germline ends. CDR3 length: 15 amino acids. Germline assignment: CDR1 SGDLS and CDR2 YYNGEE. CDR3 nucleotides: TGTGCCAGCAGCGTAACCGGGACTCCAGGGGAGGCCCAGTACTTC. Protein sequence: CASSVTGTPGEAQYF.

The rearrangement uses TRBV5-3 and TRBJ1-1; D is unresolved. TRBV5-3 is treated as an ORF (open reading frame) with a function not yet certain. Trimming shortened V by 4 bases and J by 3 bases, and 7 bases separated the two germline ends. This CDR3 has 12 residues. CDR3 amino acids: CARSGPHTEAFF. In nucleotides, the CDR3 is TGTGCCAGAAGCGGACCCCACACTGAAGCTTTCTTT.

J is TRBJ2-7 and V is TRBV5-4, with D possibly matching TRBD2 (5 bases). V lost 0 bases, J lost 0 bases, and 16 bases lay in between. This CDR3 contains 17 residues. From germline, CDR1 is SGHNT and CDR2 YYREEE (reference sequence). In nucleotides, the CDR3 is TGTGCCAGCAGCTTGGGGCGGGTCGGGCTCCACTCCTACGAGCAGTACTTC. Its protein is CASSLGRVGLHSYEQYF.

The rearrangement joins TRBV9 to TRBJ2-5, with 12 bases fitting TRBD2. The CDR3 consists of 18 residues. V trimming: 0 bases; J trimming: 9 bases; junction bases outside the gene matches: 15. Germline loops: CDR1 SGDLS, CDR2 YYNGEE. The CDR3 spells CASSVGLGSWTSGEAQYF. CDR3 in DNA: TGTGCCAGCAGCGTAGGGCTAGGATCGTGGACTAGCGGGGAGGCCCAGTACTTC.

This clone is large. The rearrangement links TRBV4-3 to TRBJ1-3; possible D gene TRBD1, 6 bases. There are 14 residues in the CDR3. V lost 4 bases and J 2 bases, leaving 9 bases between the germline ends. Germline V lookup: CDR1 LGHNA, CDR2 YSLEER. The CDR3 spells CASSPGQTGNTIYF. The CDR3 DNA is TGCGCCAGCAGCCCCGGACAGACTGGAAACACCATATATTTT.

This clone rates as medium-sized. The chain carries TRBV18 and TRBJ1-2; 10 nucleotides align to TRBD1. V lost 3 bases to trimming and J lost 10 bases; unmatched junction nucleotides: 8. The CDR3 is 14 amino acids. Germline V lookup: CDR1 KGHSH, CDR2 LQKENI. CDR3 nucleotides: TGTGCCAGCTCACCCTCCTTTGACAGGGGGCTCTACACCTTC. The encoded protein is CASSPSFDRGLYTF.

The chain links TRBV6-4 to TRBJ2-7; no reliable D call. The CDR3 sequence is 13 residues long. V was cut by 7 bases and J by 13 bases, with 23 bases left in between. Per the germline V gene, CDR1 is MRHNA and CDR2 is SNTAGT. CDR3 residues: CASTRDPSSVPYF. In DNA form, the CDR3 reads TGTGCCAGCACTCGTGACCCTTCCTCAGTACCCTACTTC.

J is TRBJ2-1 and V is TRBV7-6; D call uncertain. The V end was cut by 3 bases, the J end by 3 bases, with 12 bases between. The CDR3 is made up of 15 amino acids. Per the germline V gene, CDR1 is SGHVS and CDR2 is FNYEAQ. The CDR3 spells CASSFGVRHYNEQFF. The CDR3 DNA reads TGTGCCAGCAGCTTTGGGGTGAGACACTACAATGAGCAGTTCTTC.

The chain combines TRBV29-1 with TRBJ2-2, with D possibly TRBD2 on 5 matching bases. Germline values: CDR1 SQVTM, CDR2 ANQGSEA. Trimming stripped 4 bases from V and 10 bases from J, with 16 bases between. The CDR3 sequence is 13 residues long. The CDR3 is CSVGRGGLEELFF. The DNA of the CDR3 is TGCAGCGTTGGGAGAGGAGGTTTGGAGGAGCTGTTTTTT.

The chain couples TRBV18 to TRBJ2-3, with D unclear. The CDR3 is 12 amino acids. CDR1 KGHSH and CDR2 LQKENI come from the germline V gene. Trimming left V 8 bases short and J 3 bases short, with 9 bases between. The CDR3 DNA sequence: TGTGCCAGCCCCCCCGGAACAGATACGCAGTATTTT. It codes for CASPPGTDTQYF.

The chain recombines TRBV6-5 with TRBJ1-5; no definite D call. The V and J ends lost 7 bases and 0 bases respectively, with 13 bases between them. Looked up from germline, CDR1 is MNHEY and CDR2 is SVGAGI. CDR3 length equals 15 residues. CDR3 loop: CASKSQTNSNQPQHF. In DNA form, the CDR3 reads TGTGCCAGCAAGTCCCAGACAAATAGCAATCAGCCCCAGCATTTT.

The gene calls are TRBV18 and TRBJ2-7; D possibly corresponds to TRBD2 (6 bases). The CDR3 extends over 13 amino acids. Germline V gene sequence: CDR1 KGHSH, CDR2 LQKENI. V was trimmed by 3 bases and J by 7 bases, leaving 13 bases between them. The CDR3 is CASSPGGTWEQYF. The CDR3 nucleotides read TGTGCCAGCTCACCCGGGGGAACCTGGGAGCAGTACTTC.

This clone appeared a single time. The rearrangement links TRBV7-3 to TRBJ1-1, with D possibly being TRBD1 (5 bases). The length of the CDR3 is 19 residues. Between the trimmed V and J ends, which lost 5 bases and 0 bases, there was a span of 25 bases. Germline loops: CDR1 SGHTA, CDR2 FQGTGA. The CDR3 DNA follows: TGTGCCAGCAGCCCCCCAGTCTTTGCCAGGGAAGAAGTGAACACTGAAGCTTTCTTT. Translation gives CASSPPVFAREEVNTEAFF.

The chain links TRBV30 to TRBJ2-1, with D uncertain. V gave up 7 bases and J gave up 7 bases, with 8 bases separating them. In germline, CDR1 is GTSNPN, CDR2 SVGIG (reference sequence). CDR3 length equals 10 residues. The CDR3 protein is CALVGNEQFF. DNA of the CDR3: TGTGCCTTGGTTGGGAATGAGCAGTTCTTC.

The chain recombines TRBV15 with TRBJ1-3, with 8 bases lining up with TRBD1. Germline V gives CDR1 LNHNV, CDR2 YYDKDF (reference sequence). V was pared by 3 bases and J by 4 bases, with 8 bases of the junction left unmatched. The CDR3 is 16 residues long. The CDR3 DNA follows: TGTGCCACCAGCAGTGGTGGTAACAGGGGGGGAAACACCATATATTTT. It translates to CATSSGGNRGGNTIYF.

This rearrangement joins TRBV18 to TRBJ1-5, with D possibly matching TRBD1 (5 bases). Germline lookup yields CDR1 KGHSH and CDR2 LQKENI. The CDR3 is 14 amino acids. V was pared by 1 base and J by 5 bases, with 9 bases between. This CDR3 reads CASSPRRVDQPQHF. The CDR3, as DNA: TGTGCCAGCTCACCACGCAGGGTTGATCAGCCCCAGCATTTT.

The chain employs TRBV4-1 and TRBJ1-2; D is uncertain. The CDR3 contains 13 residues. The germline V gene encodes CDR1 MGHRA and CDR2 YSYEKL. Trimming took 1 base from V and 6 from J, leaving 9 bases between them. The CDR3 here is CASSQVGYHGYTF. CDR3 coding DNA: TGCGCCAGCAGCCAAGTGGGGTACCATGGCTACACCTTC.

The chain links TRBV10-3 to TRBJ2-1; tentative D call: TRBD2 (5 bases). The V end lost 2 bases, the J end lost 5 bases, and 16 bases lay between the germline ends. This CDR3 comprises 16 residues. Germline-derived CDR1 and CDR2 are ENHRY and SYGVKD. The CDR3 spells CAISEPGSGVNNEQFF. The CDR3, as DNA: TGTGCCATCAGTGAGCCGGGGTCGGGTGTTAACAATGAGCAGTTCTTC.

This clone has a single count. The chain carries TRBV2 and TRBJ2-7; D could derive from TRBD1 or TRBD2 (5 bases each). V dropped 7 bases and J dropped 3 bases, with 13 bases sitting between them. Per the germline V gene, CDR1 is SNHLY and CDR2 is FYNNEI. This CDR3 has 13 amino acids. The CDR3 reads CASKPGTVYEQYF. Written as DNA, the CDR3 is TGTGCCAGCAAACCCGGGACGGTCTACGAGCAGTACTTC. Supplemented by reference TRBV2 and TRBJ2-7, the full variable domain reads EPEVTQTPSHQVTQMGQEVILRCVPISNHLYFYWYRQILGQKVEFLVSFYNNEISEKSEIFDDQFSVERPDGSNFTLKIRSTKLEDSAMYFCASKPGTVYEQYFGPGTRLTVT.

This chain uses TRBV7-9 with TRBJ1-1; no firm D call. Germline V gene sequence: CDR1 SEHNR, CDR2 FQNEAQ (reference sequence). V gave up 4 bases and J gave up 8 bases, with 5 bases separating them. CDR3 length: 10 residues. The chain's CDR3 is CASSYWEAFF. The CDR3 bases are TGTGCCAGCAGCTACTGGGAAGCTTTCTTT.

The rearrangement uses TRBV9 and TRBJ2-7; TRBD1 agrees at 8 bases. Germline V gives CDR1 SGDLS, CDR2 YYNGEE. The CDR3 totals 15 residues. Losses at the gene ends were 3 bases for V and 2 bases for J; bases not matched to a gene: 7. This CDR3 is CASSETDRDPYEQYF. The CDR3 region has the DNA TGTGCCAGCAGCGAGACGGACAGGGATCCCTACGAGCAGTACTTC.

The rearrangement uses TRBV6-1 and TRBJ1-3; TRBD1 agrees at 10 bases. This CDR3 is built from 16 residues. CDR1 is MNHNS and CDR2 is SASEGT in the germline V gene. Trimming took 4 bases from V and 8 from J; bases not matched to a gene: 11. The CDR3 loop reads CASSGGDRGMGHTIYF. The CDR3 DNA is TGTGCCAGCAGTGGCGGGGACAGGGGAATGGGACACACCATATATTTT.

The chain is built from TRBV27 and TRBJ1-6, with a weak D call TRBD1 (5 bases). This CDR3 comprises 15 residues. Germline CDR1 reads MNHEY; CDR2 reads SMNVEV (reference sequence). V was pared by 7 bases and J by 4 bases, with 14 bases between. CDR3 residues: CASKGGDRYNSPLHF. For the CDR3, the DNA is TGTGCCAGCAAGGGAGGGGACCGATATAATTCACCCCTCCACTTT.